This T cell receptor (beta chain) originates from a study of T cell clusters in autoimmune cytopenias. The study, taken as a whole, reports: Comparing secondary cytopenia with chronic lymphocytic leukemia showed no cluster-lack signature, apparently masked by lymphoma repertoire.

The germline V gene has CDR1 MNHNY and CDR2 SVGAGI (reference sequence). The CDR3 contains 18 residues. TRB was amplified by touch-down multiplex PCR, primer pools A and B combined. TCRdb reprocessed the multiplex PCR reads and stores each CDR3 protein as one record, lacking DNA. The table for this sample gives roughly 11,000 distinct CDR3 sequences. For this clonotype: What it binds is unknown.

TRB amplification used approximately 270 ng of peripheral blood genomic DNA. These data also featured in a second study, about T cell repertoires in aging, cancer and after chemotherapy.

Source material: peripheral blood. The chain has TRBV6-6 and TRBJ1-2. The sequence was obtained from a human donor in good health. CDR3 protein: CASSFLSDSGKRDYGYTF.